This is a list of T cell receptor beta chains from one sample in a study of response to subunit inactivated influenza vaccine. TCRdb used MiXCR to reprocess the RT-PCR reads, holding one entry per CDR3 protein. The profile shows around 250,000 distinct CDR3 sequences, 12% of them singletons. Source: non-naive T cells sorted from PBMCs, taken around two weeks before vaccination. These receptor sequences come from a man aged 45-65 years who received an inactivated influenza vaccine. The CDR3 runs from the conserved cysteine through the conserved F or W. The order of the fields is J gene, clone size, V gene, CDR3 protein. Clone size appears in some rows only: once, few, many, or a class for an expanded clone.

J: TRBJ2-1
size: few
V: TRBV2
CDR3: CASSEVQQGYNEQFF

J: TRBJ2-5
size: many
V: TRBV3-1
CDR3: CASSLLVGSAGEETQYF

J: TRBJ2-7
size: many
V: TRBV25-1
CDR3: CASARDRGYEQYF

J: TRBJ2-5
size: many
V: TRBV10-2
CDR3: CASSAGLAGAETQYF

J: TRBJ1-1
size: many
V: TRBV30
CDR3: CAWDGGHPNTEAFF

J: TRBJ2-2
size: NA
V: TRBV28
CDR3: CASSLLAGGTGELFF

J: TRBJ2-5
size: NA
V: TRBV20-1
CDR3: CSATRGYQETQYF

J: TRBJ1-2
size: few
V: TRBV20-1
CDR3: CSASDQGDGYGYTF

J: TRBJ2-1
size: few
V: TRBV25-1
CDR3: CASSPGQGPYNEQFF

J: TRBJ2-5
size: NA
V: TRBV20-1
CDR3: CSEVGTGAGETQYF

J: TRBJ1-2
size: few
V: TRBV7-9
CDR3: CASSLGQRYGYTF

J: TRBJ1-2
size: NA
V: TRBV2
CDR3: CASKEGFFDYGYTF

J: TRBJ2-2
size: few
V: TRBV30
CDR3: CASSRAQSTGELFF

J: TRBJ1-4
size: few
V: TRBV29-1
CDR3: CSVRTGGEKLFF

J: TRBJ1-4
size: NA
V: TRBV6-2/TRBV6-3
CDR3: CASRLPGTGEEKLFF

J: TRBJ1-2
size: NA
V: TRBV29-1
CDR3: CSVDGGRGYGYTF

J: TRBJ2-7
size: few
V: TRBV11-2
CDR3: CASSERAGGILEQYF

J: TRBJ1-1
size: few
V: TRBV3-1
CDR3: CASSPDRDRGAFF

J: TRBJ2-5
size: few
V: TRBV11-2
CDR3: CASTQDRGRETQYF

J: TRBJ1-2
size: NA
V: TRBV2
CDR3: CASSEGQGPYGYTF

J: TRBJ1-1
size: few
V: TRBV5-1
CDR3: CASRTGTGIEVNTEAFF

J: TRBJ1-2
size: few
V: TRBV11-1
CDR3: CASSAGTVGGYTF

J: TRBJ1-1
size: NA
V: TRBV27
CDR3: CASSGQGLSTEAFF

J: TRBJ2-7
size: many
V: TRBV29-1
CDR3: CSVFLAGVNYEQYF

J: TRBJ2-3
size: many
V: TRBV18
CDR3: CASSPPFHGSTDTQYF

J: TRBJ2-6
size: few
V: TRBV27
CDR3: CASSPRTGGVSGANVLTF

J: TRBJ2-7
size: NA
V: TRBV18
CDR3: CASSPREGDEQYF

J: TRBJ1-5
size: many
V: TRBV12-3/TRBV12-4
CDR3: CASSFRGRNQPQHF

J: TRBJ2-1
size: NA
V: TRBV4-3
CDR3: CASSQDRGGRAGNEQFF